The T cell receptor beta chain described here comes from a study of cytomegalovirus exposure and HLA in healthy donors. General study results and limits: In vitro checks showed that a few CMV-associated chains really do target CMV antigens.

In the case of this clone: No antigen is known for it.

PCR was performed using 60 Vbeta and 13 Jbeta primers. Data came from immunoSEQ multiplex PCR; TCRdb stores just in-frame clones and leaves some out. The table has some 140,000 clones, 76% seen once; the top ten hold over 2.5%. Sequencing was done on a sample of PBMCs. The TCR sequence derives from a man in his forties in good health and CMV-seronegative.

The CDR3 spells CAWRVSPPGQENYEQYF. CDR3 in DNA: TGTGCCTGGAGGGTCTCACCACCGGGACAGGAAAATTACGAGCAGTACTTC. The rearrangement links TRBV30 to TRBJ2-7; 8 bases fit TRBD1. V shed 3 bases and J 4 bases; nucleotides not matched to a gene: 17. From germline, CDR1 is GTSNPN and CDR2 SVGIG (reference sequence). This CDR3 spans 17 amino acids.